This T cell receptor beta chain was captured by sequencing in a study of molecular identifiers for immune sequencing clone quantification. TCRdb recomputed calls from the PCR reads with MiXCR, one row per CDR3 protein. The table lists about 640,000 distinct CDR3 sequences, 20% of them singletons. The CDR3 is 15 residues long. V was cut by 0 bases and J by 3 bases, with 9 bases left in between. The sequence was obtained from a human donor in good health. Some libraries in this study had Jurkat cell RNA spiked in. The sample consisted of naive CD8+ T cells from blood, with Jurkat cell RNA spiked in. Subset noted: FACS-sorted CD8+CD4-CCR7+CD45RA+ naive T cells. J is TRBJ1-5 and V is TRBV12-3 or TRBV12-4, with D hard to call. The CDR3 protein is CASSLAIRDNQPQHF. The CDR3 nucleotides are TGTGCCAGCAGTTTAGCGATCCGGGACAATCAGCCCCAGCATTTT.